The 9 T cell receptor beta chains listed next were all sequenced from one sample in a study of shared clonotypes between healthy human individuals. The data were produced by immunoSEQ multiplex PCR, yet TCRdb's version contains in-frame clones alone and is incomplete. This sample has about 2.2 million clones, with around 93% found just once. Only CD45RO-negative cells positively selected for CCR7 counted as naive CD8 cells, so terminally differentiated effector memory CD45RA+ cells were excluded. The sample taken for sequencing was naive CD8+ T cells from PBMCs. The receptors were gathered from a man between 18 and 35 years old in good health. Some clones in this sample may be carry-over from other donors' samples.

The V gene is TRBV7-9, the J gene TRBJ2-5, with unresolved D. V shed 4 bases and J shed 2 bases, with 14 bases lying between them. The CDR3 contains 15 residues. The germline gives CDR1 SEHNR, CDR2 FQNEAQ (reference sequence). CDR3: CASSSPYTVQETQYF. The CDR3 coding sequence is TGTGCCAGCAGCTCACCCTATACTGTACAAGAGACCCAGTACTTC.

This chain joins TRBV4-3 and TRBJ2-6; D is unresolved. The germline gives CDR1 LGHNA, CDR2 YSLEER. V was trimmed by 0 bases and J by 0 bases, leaving 6 bases between them. The length of the CDR3 is 16 residues. The CDR3 spells CASSQDLFSGANVLTF. CDR3 DNA: TGCGCCAGCAGCCAAGATTTATTCTCTGGGGCCAACGTCCTGACTTTC.

The V gene is TRBV7-9, the J gene TRBJ2-7, with D maybe TRBD1 (6 bases). Germline V CDR1 and CDR2: SEHNR, FQNEAQ (reference sequence). V was shortened by 5 bases and J by 4 bases, with 18 bases between the two germline ends. The CDR3 contains 15 residues. In nucleotides, the CDR3 is TGTGCCAGCAGCGCCACAGGGTCAAATAATTACGAGCAGTACTTC. Its protein product is CASSATGSNNYEQYF.

The chain joins TRBV19 to TRBJ2-7; perhaps D is TRBD1 or TRBD2 (6 bases each). The CDR3 is 12 residues long. CDR1 is LNHDA, CDR2 SQIVND, per germline (reference sequence). V lost 7 bases and J lost 7, with 14 bases in between. CDR3 sequence reads: CASTTVGGEQYF. The DNA for the CDR3 is TGTGCCAGTACTACCGTAGGGGGGGAGCAGTACTTC.

The rearrangement uses TRBV27 and TRBJ1-1; a possible D gene is TRBD1 (5 bases). CDR3 length: 13 amino acids. V lost 2 bases and J lost 6, with 10 bases in between. Germline CDR1 reads MNHEY; CDR2 reads SMNVEV (reference sequence). The CDR3 region is CASSLSRGAEAFF. The CDR3 DNA sequence: TGTGCCAGCAGTTTAAGTAGGGGTGCTGAAGCTTTCTTT.

The V and J genes are TRBV4-2 and TRBJ2-7; 7 nucleotides line up with TRBD1. With 1 base clipped from V and 3 bases from J, the junction kept 6 bases outside the gene matches. From germline, CDR1 is LGHNA and CDR2 YNFKEQ. This CDR3 region has 15 residues. CDR3: CASSQGVGTDYEQYF. CDR3 DNA sequence: TGTGCCAGCAGCCAAGGAGTGGGGACAGACTACGAGCAGTACTTC.

V usage is TRBV5-1 and J usage is TRBJ1-4; D is perhaps TRBD1 (5 bases). Trimming took 7 bases from V and 2 from J, leaving 21 bases between them. Germline V lookup: CDR1 SGHRS, CDR2 YFSETQ. This CDR3 is 17 amino acids long. CDR3: CASSGGSAEWTNEKLFF. CDR3 DNA: TGCGCCAGCTCCGGGGGATCTGCGGAGTGGACTAATGAAAAACTGTTTTTT.

This clone was recorded once. The chain joins TRBV9 to TRBJ2-7; D gene unclear. The V end was cut by 2 bases, the J end by 5 bases, with 17 bases between. The CDR3 is 15 amino acids. The germline V gene has CDR1 SGDLS and CDR2 YYNGEE. The CDR3: CASSVEQVSINEQYF. The CDR3 nucleotides are TGTGCCAGCAGCGTGGAGCAGGTCTCGATAAACGAGCAGTACTTC. The full variable domain, with the rest looked up from reference TRBV9 and TRBJ2-7, is DSGVTQTPKHLITATGQRVTLRCSPRSGDLSVYWYQQSLDQGLQFLIQYYNGEERAKGNILERFSAQQFPDLHSELNLSSLELGDSALYFCASSVEQVSINEQYFGPGTRLTVT.

This chain uses TRBV5-3 with TRBJ2-1, with TRBD1 identical over 7 bases. TRBV5-3 is annotated as an ORF whose role is uncertain. Germline trimming cut 8 bases from V and 6 bases from J; bases unmatched to any gene: 14. The CDR3 has 15 residues. CDR3 sequence (DNA): TGTGCCAGGGGATTGTGGGACAGAGAGCCCAATGAGCAGTTCTTC. Translated: CARGLWDREPNEQFF.